The 6 T cell receptor beta chains listed next were all sequenced from one sample in a study of regulatory T cells in long-lasting Graves disease. Construction of the TCR beta libraries employed iRepertoire HTBI primers in conjunction with Arm-PCR of CDR3 regions. TCRdb re-called the multiplex PCR reads through MiXCR, storing one row per CDR3 protein. The data contain more than 450,000 distinct CDR3 sequences, more than 10% of them singletons. Described time point: newly diagnosed GD, antithyroid drugs for less than 3 months. PBMCs provided the RNA from which the TCR library was made. This sample also belongs to another study, concerning T cells in Graves' hyperthyroidism and ophthalmopathy.

Sequenced material: peripheral blood mononuclear cells (PBMCs), taken at new diagnosis, from a patient treated with antithyroid drugs. The receptors come from a woman younger than 45 with Graves disease.

On this clonotype: A single base separates this from a much larger clone, so it may be a read error. Likely a read error: the CDR3 ends without its conserved phenylalanine or tryptophan. The chain employs TRBV20-1 and TRBJ2-1; 11 nucleotides agree with TRBD2. V gave up 1 base and J gave up 5 bases; unmatched junction bases: 7. CDR3 length equals 16 residues. Looked up from germline, CDR1 is DFQATT and CDR2 is SNEGSKA (reference sequence). CDR3 in amino acids: CSARGPGLAADNEQFI. The CDR3 bases are TGCAGTGCTAGAGGACCGGGACTAGCGGCTGACAATGAGCAGTTCATC.

At least ten counts were recorded for this clonotype. This chain links TRBV18 with TRBJ2-1; D unresolved. V lost 2 bases and J 5 bases, leaving 7 bases between the germline ends. CDR3 length equals 13 residues. Per the germline V gene, CDR1 is KGHSH and CDR2 is LQKENI. The CDR3 DNA is TGTGCCAGCTCACCAAGGCCCGACAATGAGCAGTTCTTC. It is translated as CASSPRPDNEQFF.

This clonotype occurred a few times. This chain uses TRBV7-2 with TRBJ2-7, with TRBD2 matching 8 bases. This CDR3 has 16 amino acids. After removal of 3 bases from V and 3 bases from J, the junction contained 10 bases not matched to a gene. The germline V gene has CDR1 SGHTA and CDR2 FQGNSA. CDR3 protein: CASSFEVGLAFYEQYF. CDR3 DNA: TGTGCCAGCAGCTTTGAAGTTGGACTAGCCTTCTACGAGCAGTACTTC.

This clonotype occurred many times. Sequence at one end of the junction differs from germline and may be a read error. This sequence joins TRBV28 and TRBJ2-2; maybe TRBD2 (5 bases). CDR3 length: 13 residues. Germline V lookup: CDR1 MDHEN, CDR2 SYDVKM. This CDR3 reads CASSPPPTGELFF. The CDR3 bases are TGTGCCAGCAGTCCCCCCCCAACCGGGGAGCTGTTTTTC.

In this sample, this clonotype turned up a few times. This chain links TRBV20-1 with TRBJ2-1; tentatively, D is TRBD2 (5 bases). This CDR3 is 10 amino acids long. V was pared by 7 bases and J by 7 bases, with 8 bases between. Germline V CDR1 and CDR2: DFQATT, SNEGSKA (reference sequence). The CDR3 loop is CSGLANEQFF. CDR3 DNA sequence: TGCAGTGGGCTAGCTAATGAGCAGTTCTTC.

This clonotype has at least ten counts. This sequence joins TRBV7-2 and TRBJ1-2, with TRBD1 identical over 9 bases. Germline V gene data show CDR1 as SGHTA and CDR2 as FQGNSA. Trimming removed 2 bases from V and 5 bases from J; junction bases left unmatched: 6. The CDR3 length is 15 residues. For the CDR3, the DNA is TGTGCCAGCAGCTTATTCGACAGGGGGTCTTATGGCTACACCTTC. This translates into CASSLFDRGSYGYTF.